These 19 T cell receptor beta chains were sequenced from one sample in a study of vaccination and CD4 T cells after COVID-19. The Oncomine TCR Beta short-read assay sequenced DNA from cultured CD4+ T cells. TCRdb used MiXCR to reprocess the PCR reads, holding one entry per CDR3 protein. The sample carries roughly 18,000 distinct CDR3 sequences, about 73% recorded once. Their specific antigens are unknown. Treatment here: approximately nine-day PBMC culture with coronavirus spike peptide pools or control peptides (ViraFEST assay). The sample taken for sequencing was CD4+ T cells from blood, cultured in vitro. The receptors derive from a human donor who had recovered from COVID-19.

This clonotype has only one observation. CDR3 sequence reads: CASSTTRASTDTQYF. DNA for the CDR3: TGTGCCAGCAGTACGACCCGGGCAAGCACAGATACGCAGTATTTT. This chain uses TRBV27 with TRBJ2-3, with D hard to call. Trimming removed 5 bases from V and 0 bases from J, with 12 bases in between. The CDR3 sequence is 15 residues long. Germline CDR1 MNHEY, CDR2 SMNVEV (reference sequence).

The V gene is TRBV4-2, the J gene TRBJ1-2, with D tentatively TRBD1 (6 bases). The CDR3 has 16 amino acids. V lost 3 bases and J 6 bases, leaving 20 bases between the germline ends. Germline CDR1 LGHNA, CDR2 YNFKEQ. The CDR3 here is CASSQENRASRDGYTF. The DNA for the CDR3 is TGTGCCAGCAGCCAGGAAAACAGGGCTAGCCGGGATGGCTACACCTTC.

This rearrangement joins TRBV19 to TRBJ1-6; the D is unclear. CDR1 is LNHDA, CDR2 SQIVND, per germline (reference sequence). The CDR3 contains 14 residues. V was pared by 3 bases and J by 7 bases, with 10 bases between. The CDR3 loop reads CASSIRQENSPLHF. The CDR3 region has the DNA TGTGCCAGTAGTATTCGGCAGGAAAATTCACCCCTCCACTTT.

The J gene is TRBJ2-5, the V gene TRBV7-2, with D possibly matching TRBD2 (6 bases). Germline lookup yields CDR1 SGHTA and CDR2 FQGNSA. The V and J ends lost 0 bases and 1 base respectively, with 12 bases between them. The CDR3 has 16 amino acids. The chain's CDR3 is CASSLAWDWGQETQYF. CDR3 in DNA: TGTGCCAGCAGCTTAGCGTGGGACTGGGGCCAAGAGACCCAGTACTTC.

V is TRBV7-2 and J is TRBJ1-1, with D perhaps matching TRBD1 (6 bases). CDR1 SGHTA and CDR2 FQGNSA come from the germline V gene. This CDR3 has 16 residues. V was trimmed by 5 bases and J by 2 bases, leaving 18 bases between them. The CDR3 loop reads CASSPQGLNLNTEAFF. CDR3 in DNA: TGTGCCAGCAGCCCACAGGGACTTAATCTCAACACTGAAGCTTTCTTT.

In this sample, this clonotype turned up once. The chain uses TRBV6-1 and TRBJ2-7; 7 bases line up with TRBD1. V shed 0 bases and J 0 bases; nucleotides not matched to a gene: 2. Germline V CDR1 and CDR2: MNHNS, SASEGT. This CDR3 is 15 amino acids long. The DNA of the CDR3 is TGTGCCAGCAGTGAAGCCGGGACAGCCTCCTACGAGCAGTACTTC. Translating it yields CASSEAGTASYEQYF.

The gene calls are TRBV6-1 and TRBJ1-1, with unresolved D. This CDR3 has 13 residues. CDR1 and CDR2 from the germline V gene are MNHNS and SASEGT. V was pared by 6 bases and J by 7 bases, with 15 bases between. CDR3 amino acids: CASRDRTLFEAFF. In DNA, the CDR3 is TGTGCCAGCAGGGACCGGACCCTATTTGAAGCTTTCTTT.

Points on this clonotype: One junction end disagrees with the germline gene, perhaps due to a read error. This chain links TRBV15 with TRBJ1-3; D is unclear. Germline CDR1 LNHNV, CDR2 YYDKDF (reference sequence). CDR3 size: 14 residues. The CDR3 bases are TGTGCCACCGGCAGAGGAGAGACTGGAAACACCATATATTTT. It codes for CATGRGETGNTIYF.

V is TRBV20-1 and J is TRBJ1-2, with D maybe TRBD1 (6 bases). The V gene's germline CDR1 is DFQATT and CDR2 SNEGSKA (reference sequence). V lost 3 bases and J lost 7, with 12 bases in between. This CDR3 region has 12 residues. CDR3 amino acids: CSASGGQAGYTF. The CDR3, as DNA: TGCAGTGCTAGTGGGGGGCAGGCTGGCTACACCTTC.

V usage is TRBV6-1 and J usage is TRBJ1-3; TRBD1 matches at 8 bases. CDR1 MNHNS and CDR2 SASEGT come from the germline V gene. This CDR3 is built from 13 residues. Trimming took 7 bases from V and 6 from J; bases not matched to a gene: 5. The CDR3 here is CASKRQGTNTIYF. CDR3 nucleotide sequence: TGTGCCAGCAAAAGACAGGGGACAAACACCATATATTTT.

This clonotype was recorded a few times. The chain couples TRBV7-9 to TRBJ1-1; no clear D. Germline assignment: CDR1 SEHNR and CDR2 FQNEAQ (reference sequence). V was pared by 4 bases and J by 8 bases, with 26 bases between. The CDR3 totals 17 residues. CDR3 amino acids: CASSSRRGGSVTSEAFF. The CDR3, as DNA: TGTGCCAGCAGCTCCCGCCGGGGAGGGTCGGTTACAAGCGAAGCTTTCTTT. Using reference TRBV7-9 and TRBJ1-1 for the parts outside the CDR3, the full variable domain is DTGVSQNPRHKITKRGQNVTFRCDPISEHNRLYWYRQTLGQGPEFLTYFQNEAQLEKSRLLSDRFSAERPKGSFSTLEIQRTEQGDSAMYLCASSSRRGGSVTSEAFFGQGTRLTVV.

The chain links TRBV7-2 to TRBJ1-6; a possible D gene is TRBD1 (6 bases). Trimming removed 5 bases at V and 8 bases at J, with 16 bases between. This CDR3 spans 15 amino acids. Germline CDR1 reads SGHTA; CDR2 reads FQGNSA. The CDR3 region is CASSLSTGVDSPLHF. The CDR3 DNA sequence: TGTGCCAGCAGCCTTTCGACAGGAGTCGATTCACCCCTCCACTTT. The full variable domain, its missing parts supplied by reference TRBV7-2 and TRBJ1-6, is GAGVSQSPSNKVTEKGKDVELRCDPISGHTALYWYRQSLGQGLEFLIYFQGNSAPDKSGLPSDRFSAERTGGSVSTLTIQRTQQEDSAVYLCASSLSTGVDSPLHFGNGTRLTVT.

The V call is TRBV12-3 or TRBV12-4, the J call TRBJ2-7; D is tentatively TRBD1 or TRBD2 (6 bases each). V lost 3 bases, J lost 1 base, and 10 bases lay in between. The CDR3 spans 14 residues. The CDR3 is CASSFGGLSYEQYF. The CDR3, as DNA: TGTGCCAGCAGTTTTGGGGGGCTTTCCTACGAGCAGTACTTC.

J is TRBJ1-2 and V is TRBV5-1, with unresolved D. V dropped 0 bases and J dropped 3 bases, with 9 bases sitting between them. Germline values: CDR1 SGHRS, CDR2 YFSETQ. CDR3 length equals 14 residues. In nucleotides, the CDR3 is TGCGCCAGCAGCTTGGATGGGAGGGACTATGGCTACACCTTC. Its protein is CASSLDGRDYGYTF.

This sequence joins TRBV20-1 and TRBJ1-1; D is unresolved. CDR3 length: 16 residues. From germline, CDR1 is DFQATT and CDR2 SNEGSKA (reference sequence). V was pared by 0 bases and J by 1 base, with 15 bases between. CDR3 sequence reads: CSARDPPWGGNTEAFF. CDR3 bases: TGCAGTGCTAGAGATCCTCCGTGGGGAGGGAACACTGAAGCTTTCTTT.

This clonotype was seen only a few times. CDR3 DNA: TGTGCCAGCAGTCAGGGGGCCGGGACCCAGTACTTC. Encoded protein: CASSQGAGTQYF. The J gene is TRBJ2-5, the V gene TRBV6-1; 8 bases align to TRBD1. Germline-derived CDR1 and CDR2 are MNHNS and SASEGT. The V gene end was trimmed by 5 bases and the J gene end by 7 bases; junction bases not matched to a gene: 3. This CDR3 spans 12 amino acids.

V is TRBV24-1 and J is TRBJ2-2; 7 nucleotides agree with TRBD1. Trimming took 9 bases from V and 0 from J; bases not matched to a gene: 9. Germline V lookup: CDR1 KGHDR, CDR2 SFDVKD. The CDR3 covers 16 residues. CDR3 sequence: CATGGRQGPNTGELFF. CDR3 sequence (DNA): TGTGCCACCGGGGGAAGACAGGGACCGAACACCGGGGAGCTGTTTTTT.

The chain employs TRBV7-2 and TRBJ1-2; D remains ambiguous. Germline CDR1 is SGHTA and CDR2 is FQGNSA. CDR3 length equals 13 residues. Trimming took 5 bases from V and 2 from J, leaving 9 bases between them. CDR3 residues: CASSPADNYGYTF. The CDR3 DNA is TGTGCCAGCAGCCCCGCGGACAACTATGGCTACACCTTC.

Regarding this clonotype: Germline and junction disagree at one end, which may indicate a read error. CDR3 sequence: CASREDRSSGNTIYF. For the CDR3, the DNA is TGTGCCAGCAGGGAAGACAGGTCCTCTGGAAACACCATATATTTT. The rearrangement uses TRBV6-1 and TRBJ1-3; TRBD1 is a possible D gene (6 bases). CDR3 size: 15 residues. CDR1 MNHNS and CDR2 SASEGT come from the germline V gene.